This T cell receptor (beta chain) emerged from a study of cytomegalovirus exposure and HLA in healthy donors. Study details: Ancestry clustering placed about 80% of about 400 genotyped donors in the Caucasian-associated cluster. Study-level results: Several V segments, TRBV6-2 and TRBV6-3 among them, could not be told apart and were dropped. Further analysis, carried out later, found HLA-associated TCR beta chains more clonally expanded than equally common other chains.

As concerns this clone: Its target is unknown.

CDR1 is WNHNN and CDR2 is SYGVQD in the germline V gene (reference sequence). The CDR3 runs to 12 residues. V lost 2 bases and J lost 9, with 8 bases in between. PCR was performed using 60 Vbeta and 13 Jbeta primers. Some clones are missing from TCRdb's copy, which holds only in-frame ones; the method was immunoSEQ multiplex PCR. Among about 230,000 clones, 85% were seen once, and the ten largest hold 1.3%. The sequence came from a human donor in good health. The chain has TRBV10-1 and TRBJ2-1; D possibly corresponds to TRBD2 (5 bases). The sequencing sample was made of PBMCs. Here the CDR3 DNA reads TGCGCCAGCAGTGAGACTAGTGTTGAGCAGTTCTTC. Encoded protein: CASSETSVEQFF.